One sample yielded the 20 T cell receptor beta chains listed below, sequenced in a study of human T cells and chemical hapten exposure. Sample time point: pre-sensitization, week 0. Treatment denoted: therapeutic diphenylcyclopropenone sensitization with weekly scalp DPC. TCRdb recomputed calls from the RACE reads with MiXCR, one row per CDR3 protein. The sample lists some 360,000 distinct CDR3 sequences; approximately 5% were seen once. Sequenced material: whole blood, taken in connection with sensitization to the hapten diphenylcyclopropenone (DPC). These receptors were collected from a woman in her fifties or sixties with alopecia areata. Some clones in this sample may be carry-over from other donors' samples.

This clonotype was observed many times. This chain uses TRBV19 with TRBJ2-1; 7 nucleotides align to TRBD1. J gave up 2 bases and V 1 base, and 2 bases lay outside the gene matches. The germline V gene encodes CDR1 LNHDA and CDR2 SQIVND (reference sequence). This CDR3 has 15 residues. DNA for the CDR3: TGTGCCAGTAGTATAGGAACAGGGGCCTACAATGAGCAGTTCTTC. Its protein is CASSIGTGAYNEQFF.

The genes are TRBV12-3 or TRBV12-4 and TRBJ2-2; 7 nucleotides line up with TRBD1. The CDR3 has 15 residues. V shed 5 bases and J 7 bases; nucleotides not matched to a gene: 10. CDR3 in DNA: TGTGCCAGCAGTCCTAACAGGGGAGTGAGCGGGGAGCTGTTTTTT. Translated: CASSPNRGVSGELFF.

In this sample, this clonotype turned up many times. The V gene is TRBV5-6, the J gene TRBJ1-2; D unclear. V gave up 0 bases and J gave up 2 bases, with 8 bases separating them. The CDR3 spans 14 residues. CDR1 is SGHDT, CDR2 YYEEEE, per germline. The CDR3: CASSLVSENYGYTF. CDR3 nucleotides: TGTGCCAGCAGCTTGGTTTCCGAGAACTATGGCTACACCTTC. The variable domain in full, with the rest retrieved from reference TRBV5-6 and TRBJ1-2, is DAGVTQSPTHLIKTRGQQVTLRCSPKSGHDTVSWYQQALGQGPQFIFQYYEEEERQRGNFPDRFSGHQFPNYSSELNVNALLLGDSALYLCASSLVSENYGYTFGSGTRLTVV.

This chain connects TRBV29-1 to TRBJ1-4, with 7 nucleotides matching TRBD1. V shed 3 bases and J 11 bases; nucleotides not matched to a gene: 12. The CDR3 loop spans 14 amino acids. CDR1 is SQVTM and CDR2 is ANQGSEA in the germline V gene. CDR3 sequence: CSVEVEGQWAKLFF. The CDR3 nucleotides read TGCAGCGTTGAGGTCGAGGGACAGTGGGCCAAACTGTTTTTT.

This clonotype was seen at least ten times. The rearrangement joins TRBV5-1 to TRBJ2-7; D possibly corresponds to TRBD2 (6 bases). V shed 7 bases and J shed 7 bases, with 24 bases lying between them. This CDR3 comprises 15 residues. Germline-derived CDR1 and CDR2 are SGHRS and YFSETQ. CDR3 bases: TGCGCCAGCTCCGGTGCGAACAGCCTTCGGGGGGAGCAGTACTTC. Protein product: CASSGANSLRGEQYF.

This clonotype came up many times. The rearrangement uses TRBV12-3 or TRBV12-4 and TRBJ1-5; a possible D gene is TRBD1 (5 bases). The CDR3 has 13 amino acids. Trimming stripped 5 bases from V and 2 bases from J, with 7 bases between. In DNA, the CDR3 is TGTGCCAGCAGTGGGGGGGGCAATCAGCCCCAGCATTTT. This translates into CASSGGGNQPQHF.

This clonotype was seen many times. The chain is built from TRBV29-1 and TRBJ2-1; 10 nucleotides align to TRBD1. J lost 7 bases, V lost 6 bases, and 9 bases had no gene match. This CDR3 has 14 residues. Germline CDR1 reads SQVTM; CDR2 reads ANQGSEA. The CDR3 loop reads CSVTGTGVTNEQFF. The CDR3 DNA is TGCAGCGTGACCGGGACAGGGGTAACTAATGAGCAGTTCTTC.

This clonotype came up many times. The V and J genes are TRBV7-6 and TRBJ2-1; TRBD2 might be the D (7 bases). The germline V gene encodes CDR1 SGHVS and CDR2 FNYEAQ. This CDR3 contains 13 residues. Trimming cost V 6 bases and J 9 bases, with 15 bases left between them. CDR3 bases: TGTGCCAGCAGACATTACAGGGAGGGTGAGCAGTTCTTC. Translating it yields CASRHYREGEQFF.

The gene calls are TRBV20-1 and TRBJ2-1; 9 bases are a match to TRBD2. Germline loops: CDR1 DFQATT, CDR2 SNEGSKA (reference sequence). The CDR3 contains 15 residues. V lost 8 bases and J lost 2; bases outside the gene matches: 10. The CDR3 nucleotides read TGCAGTTGCTCCGGGACTAGCCGAACCTACAATGAGCAGTTCTTC. Translation: CSCSGTSRTYNEQFF.

Only a few counts were recorded for this clonotype. The rearrangement joins TRBV24-1 to TRBJ2-1; D uncertain. Germline CDR1 reads KGHDR; CDR2 reads SFDVKD. The CDR3 contains 12 residues. V was clipped by 1 base and J by 10 bases, with 7 bases between them. CDR3 loop: CATSDFPGEQFF. DNA for the CDR3: TGTGCCACCAGTGATTTTCCCGGGGAGCAGTTCTTC.

This clonotype was recorded a few times. The chain couples TRBV7-2 to TRBJ2-7; 8 bases agree with TRBD1. The germline V gene encodes CDR1 SGHTA and CDR2 FQGNSA. Losses at the gene ends were 4 bases for V and 0 bases for J; bases not matched to a gene: 5. This CDR3 region has 15 residues. CDR3 amino acids: CASSYPDRDSYEQYF. The CDR3 DNA sequence: TGTGCCAGCAGCTACCCGGACAGGGACTCCTACGAGCAGTACTTC.

This chain links TRBV9 with TRBJ1-6; possibly TRBD1 for D (5 bases). V shed 2 bases and J shed 10 bases, with 10 bases lying between them. Germline-derived CDR1 and CDR2 are SGDLS and YYNGEE. The CDR3 is 13 residues long. CDR3 coding DNA: TGTGCCAGCAGCGTGGAATGGGGGTCACCCCTCCACTTT. Its protein is CASSVEWGSPLHF.

This clonotype came up many times. The rearrangement joins TRBV3-1 to TRBJ2-2; D remains ambiguous. Germline assignment: CDR1 LGHDT and CDR2 YNNKEL (reference sequence). The CDR3 sequence is 11 residues long. The V gene lost 2 bases and the J gene lost 7 bases, with 2 bases spanning the gap. CDR3 nucleotides: TGTGCCAGCAGCCAACTCGGGGAGCTGTTTTTT. Translating gives CASSQLGELFF.

This clonotype was observed many times. The chain has TRBV9 and TRBJ2-1, with 7 bases aligning to TRBD2. The CDR3 contains 15 residues. CDR1 and CDR2 from the germline V gene are SGDLS and YYNGEE. V was clipped by 4 bases and J by 3 bases; unmatched bases: 7. In DNA form, the CDR3 reads TGTGCCAGCAGCCCAACAGCGGGGTTCTACAATGAGCAGTTCTTC. Translation gives CASSPTAGFYNEQFF.

The chain employs TRBV10-3 and TRBJ2-3, with D hard to call. This CDR3 contains 11 residues. Trimming removed 8 bases at V and 0 bases at J, with 3 bases between. The V gene's germline CDR1 is ENHRY and CDR2 SYGVKD. CDR3 nucleotides: TGTGCCATCTCAAGCACAGATACGCAGTATTTT. Protein: CAISSTDTQYF.

The V call is TRBV11-1, the J call TRBJ2-6; D is unclear. Trimming removed 3 bases from V and 2 bases from J, with 8 bases in between. Germline V gene data show CDR1 as SGHAT and CDR2 as FQDESV (reference sequence). CDR3 length equals 15 residues. CDR3 protein: CASSFSLAGANVLTF. CDR3 in DNA: TGTGCCAGCAGCTTTAGTCTCGCTGGGGCCAACGTCCTGACTTTC.

This clonotype was seen ten or more times. This chain joins TRBV27 and TRBJ2-7; no definite D call. This CDR3 is built from 13 residues. Trimming stripped 4 bases from V and 4 bases from J, with 11 bases between. CDR1 and CDR2 (germline): MNHEY, SMNVEV (reference sequence). The CDR3 DNA is TGTGCCAGCAGTTGGGCGATGAGTTACGAGCAGTACTTC. As protein: CASSWAMSYEQYF.

The chain combines TRBV27 with TRBJ2-7; D is uncertain. This CDR3 is 14 amino acids long. Germline-derived CDR1 and CDR2 are MNHEY and SMNVEV (reference sequence). Trimming stripped 0 bases from V and 2 bases from J, with 8 bases between. The CDR3 DNA reads TGTGCCAGCAGTTTATCGTGGCCTACCTACGAGCAGTACTTC. Amino acid sequence: CASSLSWPTYEQYF.

This clonotype was seen many times. Sequence at one end of the junction differs from germline and may be a read error. The gene calls are TRBV7-9 and TRBJ2-1; 9 bases fit TRBD2. CDR1 is SEHNR, CDR2 FQNEAQ, per germline (reference sequence). The CDR3 loop spans 13 amino acids. This CDR3 reads CASSLAGARLRNF. CDR3 nucleotides: TGTGCCAGCAGTTTAGCGGGGGCCCGGTTAAGAAACTTC.

This clonotype was detected only a few times. The chain's CDR3 is CASSLDRGSNTEAFF. The CDR3 DNA reads TGTGCCAGCAGCTTAGACAGGGGATCGAACACTGAAGCTTTCTTT. This chain joins TRBV7-9 and TRBJ1-1; TRBD1 aligns across 7 bases. CDR3 length: 15 residues. After removal of 1 base from V and 1 base from J, the junction contained 3 bases not matched to a gene. CDR1 is SEHNR, CDR2 FQNEAQ, per germline (reference sequence).